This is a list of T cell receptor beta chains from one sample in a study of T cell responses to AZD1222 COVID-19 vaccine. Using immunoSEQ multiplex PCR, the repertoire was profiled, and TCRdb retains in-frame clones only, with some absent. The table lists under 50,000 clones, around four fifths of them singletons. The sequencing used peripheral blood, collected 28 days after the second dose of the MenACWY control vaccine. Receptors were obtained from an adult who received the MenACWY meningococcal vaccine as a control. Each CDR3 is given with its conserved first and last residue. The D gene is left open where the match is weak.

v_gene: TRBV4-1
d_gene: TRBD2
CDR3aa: CPRRRQAPSGRVVPQETQYF

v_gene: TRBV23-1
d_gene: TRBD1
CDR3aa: CASSHRTGAGNTIYF

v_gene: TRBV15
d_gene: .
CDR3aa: CATSKDNPGDTQYF

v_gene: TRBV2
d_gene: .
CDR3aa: CASKGGLNNEQFF

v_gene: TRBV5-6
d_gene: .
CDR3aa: CASSRIVRVYEQYF

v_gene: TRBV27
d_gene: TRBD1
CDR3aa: CASSQKPTGPQPYTF

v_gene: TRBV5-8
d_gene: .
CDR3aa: CASSFLGAGELFF

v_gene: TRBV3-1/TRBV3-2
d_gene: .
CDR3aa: CASSHSLGQPQHF

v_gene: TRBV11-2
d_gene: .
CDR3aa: CASSLAGTHEQYF

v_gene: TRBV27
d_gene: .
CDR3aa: CASSLSFGAYSNQPQHF

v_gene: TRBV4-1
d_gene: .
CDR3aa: CASSRRDMMNTGELFF

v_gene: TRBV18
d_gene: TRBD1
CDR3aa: CASSPDRGEQYF

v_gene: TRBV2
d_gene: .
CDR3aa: CASRSDLGTGELFF

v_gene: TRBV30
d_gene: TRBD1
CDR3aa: CAWGTARDQPQHF

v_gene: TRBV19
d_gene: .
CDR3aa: CASSPGGSRGSLLGYTF

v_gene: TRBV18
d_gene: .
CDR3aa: CASSPRNSGEGGELFF

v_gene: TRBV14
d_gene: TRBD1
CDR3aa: CASSQRTGSDEQFF

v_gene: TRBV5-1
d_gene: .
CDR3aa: CASSLEGTNYGYTF

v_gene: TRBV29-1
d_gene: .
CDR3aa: CSVDVTGAPGYTF

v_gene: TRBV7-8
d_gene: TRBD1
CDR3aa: CASSLRGQVYNSPLHF

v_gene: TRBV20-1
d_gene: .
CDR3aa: CSASASTNQPQHF

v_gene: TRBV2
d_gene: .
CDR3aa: CAFPRVGDEQFF

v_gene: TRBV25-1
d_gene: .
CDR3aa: CASSEFGGTQYF

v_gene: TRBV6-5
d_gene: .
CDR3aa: CASTPNGDTQYF

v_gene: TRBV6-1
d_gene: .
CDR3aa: CASSEVSNQPQHF

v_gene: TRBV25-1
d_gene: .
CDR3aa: CAWGHSSGNTIYF

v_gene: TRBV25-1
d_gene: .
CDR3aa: CATTIVCRDEAFF

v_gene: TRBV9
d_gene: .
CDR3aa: CASSFSGRISNEKLFF

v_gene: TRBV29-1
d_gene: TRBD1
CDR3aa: CSEKQGLGGYTF

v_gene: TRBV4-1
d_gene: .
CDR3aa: CASSQPSSGNTIYF

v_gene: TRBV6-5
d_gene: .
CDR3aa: CASRGGNQPQHF

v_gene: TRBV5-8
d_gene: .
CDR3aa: CASSLGRPMGYTF